This T cell receptor (beta chain) comes out of a study of STAT3 mutations in large granular lymphocyte leukemia. Profiled with immunoSEQ multiplex PCR; TCRdb holds only in-frame clones, not every one. Of approximately 9,800 clones listed, roughly 87% are singletons. CDR3 size: 13 residues. The germline CDR1 and CDR2 sequences are SNHLY and FYNNEI. The V gene lost 4 bases and the J gene lost 2 bases, with 7 bases spanning the gap. Findings and caveats of the study: In T-cell large granular lymphocyte leukemia, about half of patients showed multiple immunodominant subclonotypes.

Worth noting for this clone: The antigen remains undetermined.

The gene calls are TRBV2 and TRBJ2-3; D gene ambiguous. Sequences were obtained from peripheral blood mononuclear cells. The TCR originated in a man in his 60s with T-cell large granular lymphocyte leukemia. Some clones in this sample may be carry-over from other donors' samples. CDR3 in DNA: TGTGCCAGCAGTGCCCGTTTCACAGATACGCAGTATTTT. Protein: CASSARFTDTQYF.